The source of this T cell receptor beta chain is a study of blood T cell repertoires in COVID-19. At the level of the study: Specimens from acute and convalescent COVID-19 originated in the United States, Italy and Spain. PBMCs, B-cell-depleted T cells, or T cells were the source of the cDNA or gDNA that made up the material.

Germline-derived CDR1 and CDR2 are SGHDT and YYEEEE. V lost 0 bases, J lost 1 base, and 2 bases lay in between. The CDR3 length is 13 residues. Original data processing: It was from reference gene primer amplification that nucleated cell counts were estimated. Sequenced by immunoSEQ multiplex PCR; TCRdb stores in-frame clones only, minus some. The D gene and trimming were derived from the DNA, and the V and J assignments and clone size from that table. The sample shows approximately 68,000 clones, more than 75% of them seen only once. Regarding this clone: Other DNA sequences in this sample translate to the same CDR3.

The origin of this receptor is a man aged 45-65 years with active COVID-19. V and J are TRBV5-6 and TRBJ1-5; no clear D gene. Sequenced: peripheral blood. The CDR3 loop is CASSLASNQPQHF. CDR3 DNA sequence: TGTGCCAGCAGCTTGGCGAGCAATCAGCCCCAGCATTTT.